What follows are 28 T cell receptor beta chains derived from one specimen sequenced in a study of human T cells and chemical hapten exposure. TCRdb reprocessed the RACE reads via MiXCR and lists one record per CDR3 protein. In the table there are 45,000 to 70,000 distinct CDR3 sequences, approximately 8.6% of which are singletons. Regarding time point: patch test 1, 2 weeks after DPC sensitization. The treatment: therapeutic diphenylcyclopropenone sensitization with weekly scalp DPC. This material consisted of whole blood, taken in connection with sensitization to the hapten diphenylcyclopropenone (DPC). The receptor source for this set is a woman in her thirties or forties with alopecia areata. Some clones in this sample may be carry-over from other donors' samples.

This clonotype has a handful of counts. The rearrangement uses TRBV20-1 and TRBJ2-2; TRBD1 might be the D (5 bases). This CDR3 is built from 15 residues. The germline V and J ends were trimmed by 6 bases and 1 base, with 15 bases remaining between them. The germline gives CDR1 DFQATT, CDR2 SNEGSKA (reference sequence). In DNA, the CDR3 is TGCAGTGCACCGGACACGACTTTGAACACCGGGGAGCTGTTTTTT. As protein: CSAPDTTLNTGELFF.

V gene TRBV10-3 combines with J gene TRBJ2-4; D is uncertain. Germline CDR1 is ENHRY and CDR2 is SYGVKD. V shed 3 bases and J shed 0 bases, with 12 bases lying between them. The CDR3 sequence is 16 residues long. This chain's CDR3 is CAISDPSTLAKNIQYF. As DNA, the CDR3 is TGTGCCATCAGTGACCCCAGCACCCTAGCCAAAAACATTCAGTACTTC.

This clonotype was observed a handful of times. This rearrangement joins TRBV6-5 to TRBJ1-1, with TRBD1 as a possible D gene (5 bases). Germline V gene sequence: CDR1 MNHEY, CDR2 SVGAGI. The CDR3 runs 16 residues. Trimming pared 4 bases from V and 0 bases from J, leaving 15 bases between. As DNA, the CDR3 is TGTGCCAGCAGTTTAGGGCGGGGACGGCTGAACACTGAAGCTTTCTTT. Residues: CASSLGRGRLNTEAFF.

The table lists this clonotype with a few counts. The genes are TRBV29-1 and TRBJ2-3, with 7 nucleotides matching TRBD1. The CDR3 totals 14 residues. J was trimmed by 5 bases and V by 3 bases; bases with no gene match: 8. Per germline, CDR1 SQVTM and CDR2 ANQGSEA. This CDR3 reads CSVEDRLSEDTQYF. The CDR3 coding sequence is TGCAGCGTTGAGGACAGGCTGAGCGAAGATACGCAGTATTTT.

This clonotype appeared many times. The V gene is TRBV11-3, the J gene TRBJ2-5; a weak D match, TRBD1 (6 bases). The CDR3 length is 16 residues. Trimming removed 5 bases at V and 2 bases at J, with 18 bases between. Per germline, CDR1 SGHNT and CDR2 YENEEA. CDR3 sequence reads: CASSRRTDRRQETQYF. CDR3 DNA: TGTGCCAGCAGCCGCAGAACTGACAGGCGGCAAGAGACCCAGTACTTC.

This clonotype was detected a few times. The chain joins TRBV11-2 to TRBJ1-2; 10 nucleotides match TRBD1. The germline V gene has CDR1 SGHAT and CDR2 FQNNGV. V dropped 6 bases and J dropped 2; count of bases not matched to a gene: 6. The CDR3 is made up of 15 amino acids. The CDR3 bases are TGTGCCAGCAGACCGACAGGGGGCGCAAACTATGGCTACACCTTC. Protein: CASRPTGGANYGYTF.

The J gene is TRBJ2-5, the V gene TRBV11-1; D may match TRBD1 or TRBD2 (5 bases each). CDR1 is SGHAT and CDR2 is FQDESV in the germline V gene (reference sequence). The CDR3 covers 15 residues. V was cut by 5 bases and J by 5 bases, with 18 bases left in between. The CDR3: CASSPKGSGAETQYF. Here the CDR3 DNA reads TGTGCCAGCAGCCCCAAGGGGAGTGGGGCGGAGACCCAGTACTTC.

Remarks on this clonotype: With a much larger clone just one base away, this may be a read error. This chain uses TRBV11-1 with TRBJ1-1; D possibly corresponds to TRBD1 (6 bases). V dropped 5 bases and J dropped 2 bases, with 15 bases sitting between them. The germline CDR1 and CDR2 sequences are SGHAT and FQDESV (reference sequence). CDR3 size: 15 residues. CDR3 sequence reads: CASSPHGRGNTEAFF. CDR3 in DNA: TGTGCCAGCAGCCCCCACGGCAGGGGCAACACTGAAGCTTTCTTT.

This clonotype was detected only a few times. The V call is TRBV5-6, the J call TRBJ2-7; either TRBD1 or TRBD2 may supply D (5 bases each). The CDR3 runs 15 residues. The V gene lost 4 bases and the J gene lost 0 bases, with 14 bases spanning the gap. The V gene's germline CDR1 is SGHDT and CDR2 YYEEEE. Here the CDR3 reads CASSPSGTGSYEQYF. The DNA for the CDR3 is TGTGCCAGCAGCCCCTCCGGGACGGGCTCCTACGAGCAGTACTTC.

This clonotype was counted ten times or more. The V call is TRBV18, the J call TRBJ2-2, with D perhaps TRBD1 (5 bases). Germline V gives CDR1 KGHSH, CDR2 LQKENI. The CDR3 has 15 amino acids. V was trimmed by 3 bases and J by 4 bases, leaving 12 bases between them. The CDR3: CASSPDQGSTGELFF. CDR3 bases: TGTGCCAGCTCACCTGACCAGGGATCCACCGGGGAGCTGTTTTTT.

The rearrangement joins TRBV28 to TRBJ2-1; 9 bases are a match to TRBD1. The CDR3 consists of 15 residues. The trim removed 2 bases at V and 4 bases at J, leaving 3 bases unmatched. Germline V gene lookup returns CDR1 MDHEN and CDR2 SYDVKM. CDR3 protein: CASSLHRGPYNEQFF. CDR3 nucleotides: TGTGCCAGCAGTTTACACAGGGGGCCTTACAATGAGCAGTTCTTC.

This rearrangement joins TRBV7-9 to TRBJ2-7; 8 bases are shared with TRBD1. Germline values: CDR1 SEHNR, CDR2 FQNEAQ (reference sequence). The CDR3 runs to 13 residues. V lost 3 bases and J lost 7; bases outside the gene matches: 5. The CDR3: CASSLPGGFEQYF. CDR3 bases: TGTGCCAGCAGCTTGCCAGGGGGCTTTGAGCAGTACTTC.

This clonotype was seen at least ten times. The V gene is TRBV12-3 or TRBV12-4, the J gene TRBJ1-5; 10 nucleotides match TRBD1. The V gene end was trimmed by 7 bases and the J gene end by 4 bases; junction bases not matched to a gene: 4. The CDR3 covers 14 residues. For the CDR3, the DNA is TGTGCCAGCACTCCGGGACAGGGGAATCAGCCCCAGCATTTT. Its translation: CASTPGQGNQPQHF.

This clonotype was detected many times. The chain employs TRBV18 and TRBJ1-1, with TRBD1 matching 7 bases. With V trimmed by 3 bases and J by 7 bases, 2 bases remained unmatched. Looked up from germline, CDR1 is KGHSH and CDR2 is LQKENI. This CDR3 has 12 residues. CDR3 bases: TGTGCCAGCTCACCGGGACAGTTTGAAGCTTTCTTT. Amino acid sequence: CASSPGQFEAFF.

The J gene is TRBJ2-2, the V gene TRBV7-3; D is unresolved. CDR1 SGHTA and CDR2 FQGTGA come from the germline V gene. This CDR3 is 12 amino acids long. V was clipped by 0 bases and J by 6 bases, with 2 bases between them. The CDR3 region has the DNA TGTGCCAGCAGCTTAACGCCCGGGGAGCTGTTTTTT. As protein: CASSLTPGELFF.

The V call is TRBV7-7, the J call TRBJ2-2; D is unresolved. Germline values: CDR1 SSHAT, CDR2 FNYEAQ (reference sequence). The CDR3 has 13 amino acids. Trimming took 2 bases from V and 3 from J, leaving 4 bases between them. This CDR3 is CASSLMDTGELFF. The DNA for the CDR3 is TGTGCCAGCAGCTTAATGGACACCGGGGAGCTGTTTTTT. The entire variable domain, with the rest obtained from reference TRBV7-7 and TRBJ2-2, is as follows: GAGVSQSPRYKVTKRGQDVTLRCDPISSHATLYWYQQALGQGPEFLTYFNYEAQPDKSGLPSDRFSAERPEGSISTLTIQRTEQRDSAMYRCASSLMDTGELFFGEGSRLTVL.

V usage is TRBV9 and J usage is TRBJ2-2; 8 bases match TRBD1. After removal of 4 bases from V and 5 bases from J, the junction contained 7 bases not matched to a gene. Germline V gene sequence: CDR1 SGDLS, CDR2 YYNGEE. This CDR3 contains 15 residues. The CDR3 region has the DNA TGTGCCAGCAGCCACAGGGGGGAGCCAACCGGGGAGCTGTTTTTT. As protein: CASSHRGEPTGELFF.

Of note for this clonotype: A much bigger clone sits one base away, suggesting this may be a read error. The gene calls are TRBV4-1 and TRBJ1-1, with 8 bases lining up with TRBD1. With 2 bases clipped from V and 3 bases from J, the junction kept 5 bases outside the gene matches. The CDR3 is made up of 15 amino acids. Germline V gives CDR1 MGHRA, CDR2 YSYEKL. The CDR3 is CASSQWRQGYTEAFF. CDR3 nucleotides: TGCGCCAGCAGCCAATGGAGACAGGGGTACACTGAAGCTTTCTTT.

This clonotype was counted ten times or more. This rearrangement joins TRBV7-9 to TRBJ1-5, with D tentatively TRBD1 (5 bases). V was pared by 1 base and J by 0 bases, with 13 bases between. This CDR3 region has 17 residues. Per germline, CDR1 SEHNR and CDR2 FQNEAQ (reference sequence). The DNA of the CDR3 is TGTGCCAGCAGCTTAGTCGCGGGGCCTTATAGCAATCAGCCCCAGCATTTT. This codes for CASSLVAGPYSNQPQHF. Full variable domain (remainder filled in from reference TRBV7-9 and TRBJ1-5): DTGVSQNPRHKITKRGQNVTFRCDPISEHNRLYWYRQTLGQGPEFLTYFQNEAQLEKSRLLSDRFSAERPKGSFSTLEIQRTEQGDSAMYLCASSLVAGPYSNQPQHFGDGTRLSIL.

By frequency in the sample, this clonotype is medium-sized. The chain carries TRBV9 and TRBJ2-2; D is undetermined. The CDR3 extends over 13 amino acids. Trimming removed 3 bases at V and 4 bases at J, with 7 bases between. Germline V gene sequence: CDR1 SGDLS, CDR2 YYNGEE. CDR3 DNA: TGTGCCAGCAGCGCTAGTATCACCGGGGAGCTGTTTTTT. Amino acid sequence: CASSASITGELFF. Using reference TRBV9 and TRBJ2-2 for the parts outside the CDR3, the full variable domain is DSGVTQTPKHLITATGQRVTLRCSPRSGDLSVYWYQQSLDQGLQFLIQYYNGEERAKGNILERFSAQQFPDLHSELNLSSLELGDSALYFCASSASITGELFFGEGSRLTVL.

This chain uses TRBV4-1 with TRBJ2-1; 10 bases line up with TRBD1. V shed 4 bases, J shed 9 bases, and the junction held 6 bases outside the gene matches. The germline V gene encodes CDR1 MGHRA and CDR2 YSYEKL. The CDR3 loop spans 14 amino acids. This chain's CDR3 is CASSPTTGGFEQFF. As DNA, the CDR3 is TGCGCCAGCAGCCCGACGACAGGGGGCTTTGAGCAGTTCTTC.

This clonotype came up many times. The chain recombines TRBV14 with TRBJ2-5; no reliable D call. Trimming stripped 1 base from V and 1 base from J, with 13 bases between. The length of the CDR3 is 16 residues. The V gene's germline CDR1 is SGHDN and CDR2 FVKESK. The CDR3 sequence: CASSQGPDPLQETQYF. CDR3 sequence (DNA): TGTGCCAGCAGCCAAGGCCCGGACCCGCTCCAAGAGACCCAGTACTTC.

Many counts were recorded for this clonotype. The genes are TRBV7-3 and TRBJ2-1, with D tentatively TRBD2 (5 bases). This CDR3 contains 14 residues. Deletions cut 5 bases from V and 4 bases from J, with 12 bases between. Germline-derived CDR1 and CDR2 are SGHTA and FQGTGA. CDR3 loop: CASSLTPGYNEQFF. The CDR3 DNA is TGTGCCAGCAGCCTCACCCCGGGGTACAATGAGCAGTTCTTC.

The rearrangement joins TRBV10-3 to TRBJ2-3; D is tentatively TRBD1 or TRBD2 (5 bases each). This CDR3 has 15 amino acids. V lost 7 bases to trimming and J lost 2 bases, with 16 bases between them. Germline V CDR1 and CDR2: ENHRY, SYGVKD. Here the CDR3 DNA reads TGTGCCATCAATCAAGGGCAGGGAGCCACAGATACGCAGTATTTT. This sequence encodes CAINQGQGATDTQYF.

V and J are TRBV4-1 and TRBJ1-2; TRBD1 might be the D (5 bases). The CDR3 sequence is 13 residues long. CDR1 MGHRA and CDR2 YSYEKL come from the germline V gene. V shed 4 bases and J shed 7 bases, with 13 bases lying between them. The CDR3 spells CASSPPGRVGYTF. DNA of the CDR3: TGCGCCAGCAGCCCCCCGGGCAGGGTTGGCTACACCTTC.

In this sample, this clonotype turned up many times. The chain links TRBV3-1 to TRBJ2-7; D gene unclear. V lost 0 bases, J lost 2 bases, and 5 bases lay in between. Germline V lookup: CDR1 LGHDT, CDR2 YNNKEL (reference sequence). The CDR3 sequence is 13 residues long. CDR3 in amino acids: CASSQELTYEQYF. In DNA, the CDR3 is TGTGCCAGCAGCCAAGAACTAACCTACGAGCAGTACTTC.

The chain uses TRBV28 and TRBJ1-5, with 9 bases aligning to TRBD1. Losses at the gene ends were 6 bases for V and 3 bases for J; bases not matched to a gene: 6. The CDR3 consists of 15 residues. CDR1 MDHEN and CDR2 SYDVKM come from the germline V gene. The CDR3 nucleotides are TGTGCCAGCAGCCTACAGGGGGCGTACAATCAGCCCCAGCATTTT. Its translation: CASSLQGAYNQPQHF. The full variable domain, completed using reference TRBV28 and TRBJ1-5, is DVKVTQSSRYLVKRTGEKVFLECVQDMDHENMFWYRQDPGLGLRLIYFSYDVKMKEKGDIPEGYSVSREKKERFSLILESASTNQTSMYLCASSLQGAYNQPQHFGDGTRLSIL.

The chain has TRBV2 and TRBJ1-1; D is perhaps TRBD1 (6 bases). CDR1 is SNHLY and CDR2 is FYNNEI in the germline V gene. V lost 10 bases and J 4 bases, leaving 16 bases between the germline ends. The CDR3 is 13 residues long. The CDR3 sequence is CAMGSRGGTEAFF. In DNA form, the CDR3 reads TGTGCCATGGGGAGCAGGGGAGGCACTGAAGCTTTCTTT.